Below are 15 T cell receptor beta chains sequenced from a single sample in a study of regulatory T cells in long-lasting Graves disease. In building TCR beta libraries, iRepertoire HTBI primers were used together with Arm-PCR of CDR3 regions. Using its own MiXCR run on the multiplex PCR reads, TCRdb lists one record per CDR3 protein. The sample lists about 430,000 distinct CDR3 sequences, over 20% seen once, with roughly 13% in the top ten. Time point described: persistent/refractory GD, antithyroid drugs over 5 years with positive TRAb. The TCR library was made from RNA that had been extracted from PBMCs in TRIzol. The specimen comprised peripheral blood mononuclear cells (PBMCs), sampled when the disease was refractory, from a patient treated with antithyroid drugs. The receptors stem from a female donor with Graves disease.

This clonotype has a count of ten or more. The genes are TRBV7-9 and TRBJ1-1; D ambiguous. Trimming cost V 2 bases and J 2 bases, with 12 bases left between them. The CDR3 sequence is 15 residues long. Germline V gives CDR1 SEHNR, CDR2 FQNEAQ (reference sequence). The CDR3 loop is CASSLKLGLNTEAFF. The CDR3 region has the DNA TGTGCCAGCAGCTTAAAGCTCGGACTTAACACTGAAGCTTTCTTT.

This clonotype was observed a few times. DNA for the CDR3: TGCAGCGTTGTGGGACTAGCGGGAGTACAGTTCTTC. It encodes CSVVGLAGVQFF. The chain carries TRBV29-1 and TRBJ2-1, with TRBD2 identical over 14 bases. Germline lookup yields CDR1 SQVTM and CDR2 ANQGSEA. This CDR3 has 12 amino acids. The V gene end was trimmed by 4 bases and the J gene end by 13 bases; junction bases not matched to a gene: 3.

This clonotype was picked up many times. The chain has TRBV10-3 and TRBJ2-2, with a possible D match to TRBD1 (6 bases). The germline gives CDR1 ENHRY, CDR2 SYGVKD. The CDR3 contains 12 residues. V lost 9 bases and J 5 bases, leaving 10 bases between the germline ends. The CDR3 is CAIHQGTGELFF. CDR3 coding DNA: TGTGCCATTCATCAGGGGACCGGGGAGCTGTTTTTT.

The chain is built from TRBV3-1 and TRBJ1-1; D call uncertain. CDR1 and CDR2 from the germline V gene are LGHDT and YNNKEL (reference sequence). Trimming took off 2 bases at V and 8 bases at J, with 6 bases between the two ends. CDR3 length: 11 amino acids. CDR3 bases: TGTGCCAGCAGCCAAATGTGGGAAGCTTTCTTT. Amino acids: CASSQMWEAFF.

This clonotype has ten or more counts. V is TRBV2 and J is TRBJ1-5; D call uncertain. Germline V gene lookup returns CDR1 SNHLY and CDR2 FYNNEI. This CDR3 comprises 13 residues. V lost 3 bases and J 7 bases, leaving 10 bases between the germline ends. The CDR3 DNA follows: TGTGCCAGCAGTGACCCAAAAACGCAGCCCCAGCATTTT. This encodes CASSDPKTQPQHF. The variable domain in full, with the rest retrieved from reference TRBV2 and TRBJ1-5, is EPEVTQTPSHQVTQMGQEVILRCVPISNHLYFYWYRQILGQKVEFLVSFYNNEISEKSEIFDDQFSVERPDGSNFTLKIRSTKLEDSAMYFCASSDPKTQPQHFGDGTRLSIL.

To note about this clonotype: This may be a read error, as it is one base from a much larger clone. CDR3 in amino acids: CSANPQTSGETQYF. As DNA, the CDR3 is TGCAGTGCTAACCCGCAGACTAGCGGGGAGACCCAGTACTTC. The chain is built from TRBV20-1 and TRBJ2-4; 10 bases fit TRBD2. The assigned J gene may be wrong: the sequence end matches TRBJ2-5 better. Germline assignment: CDR1 DFQATT and CDR2 SNEGSKA (reference sequence). This CDR3 is built from 14 residues.

This clonotype was picked up many times. The chain joins TRBV12-3 or TRBV12-4 to TRBJ1-6; 10 bases map to TRBD1. The V and J ends lost 6 bases and 9 bases, in that order; junction bases with no gene match: 5. This CDR3 has 14 residues. The CDR3 here is CASRPGQGGSPLHF. CDR3 coding DNA: TGTGCCAGCAGACCAGGACAGGGGGGTTCACCCCTCCACTTT.

This clonotype was recorded many times. J is TRBJ2-2 and V is TRBV2; 14 bases line up with TRBD2. Germline V gene lookup returns CDR1 SNHLY and CDR2 FYNNEI. This CDR3 spans 16 amino acids. V lost 7 bases and J lost 5; bases outside the gene matches: 6. CDR3 in DNA: TGTGCCAGCACAGGGACTAGCGGGAGTAGTACCGGGGAGCTGTTTTTT. Translated: CASTGTSGSSTGELFF.

This clonotype has a handful of counts. This chain links TRBV7-9 with TRBJ1-2, with 7 bases aligning to TRBD1. Trimming removed 6 bases from V and 4 bases from J; junction bases left unmatched: 26. The CDR3 runs to 20 residues. Germline V CDR1 and CDR2: SEHNR, FQNEAQ (reference sequence). The CDR3 coding sequence is TGTGCCAGCAGTTATACATGGGCCGGGACAGAACTTCTATGGCGCTATGGCTACACCTTC. Translating gives CASSYTWAGTELLWRYGYTF. Based on the CDR3 plus reference TRBV7-9 and TRBJ1-2, the full variable domain is DTGVSQNPRHKITKRGQNVTFRCDPISEHNRLYWYRQTLGQGPEFLTYFQNEAQLEKSRLLSDRFSAERPKGSFSTLEIQRTEQGDSAMYLCASSYTWAGTELLWRYGYTFGSGTRLTVV.

J is TRBJ2-5 and V is TRBV13; D is undetermined. Germline V gene lookup returns CDR1 PRHDT and CDR2 FYEKMQ (reference sequence). V lost 6 bases and J 0 bases, leaving 8 bases between the germline ends. This CDR3 has 13 residues. As DNA, the CDR3 is TGTGCCAGCAGAGGCTCTTACCAAGAGACCCAGTACTTC. Translating gives CASRGSYQETQYF.

The rearrangement joins TRBV5-1 to TRBJ2-1, with 10 bases that match TRBD2. Germline assignment: CDR1 SGHRS and CDR2 YFSETQ. This CDR3 comprises 16 residues. V was pared by 4 bases and J by 5 bases, with 9 bases of the junction left unmatched. CDR3 DNA: TGCGCCAGCAGCCTACTCTGGACTAGCGGCGACAATGAGCAGTTCTTC. Its translation is CASSLLWTSGDNEQFF.

The chain carries TRBV7-9 and TRBJ2-2; 11 bases are shared with TRBD2. The CDR3 runs 20 residues. Germline-derived CDR1 and CDR2 are SEHNR and FQNEAQ (reference sequence). Trimming removed 3 bases from V and 0 bases from J; junction bases left unmatched: 12. CDR3 sequence: CASSFFGTSGYASNTGELFF. Here the CDR3 DNA reads TGTGCCAGCAGCTTCTTCGGGACTAGCGGCTATGCCTCGAACACCGGGGAGCTGTTTTTT.

This clonotype has a count of ten or more. The gene calls are TRBV6-1 and TRBJ1-1, with TRBD1 matching 9 bases. CDR3 size: 14 residues. Germline assignment: CDR1 MNHNS and CDR2 SASEGT. J gave up 1 base and V 6 bases, and 3 bases lay outside the gene matches. The CDR3 nucleotides are TGTGCCAGCAGAACAGGGGGCCCGAACACTGAAGCTTTCTTT. It yields the protein CASRTGGPNTEAFF.

To note about this clonotype: A much larger clone sits a single nucleotide away, making a read error possible. This chain connects TRBV12-3 or TRBV12-4 to TRBJ2-2; weak D call: TRBD2 (6 bases). This CDR3 is 14 amino acids long. CDR3 residues: CASSFTGVTGGLFF. Written as DNA, the CDR3 is TGTGCCAGCAGTTTTACAGGAGTCACCGGGGGGCTGTTTTTT.

There are a few counts of this clonotype. The junction departs from germline at one end; a sequencing error may be responsible. CDR3: CASGPNQPLHF. CDR3 in DNA: TGTGCCAGCGGCCCGAATCAGCCCCTGCATTTT. This chain connects TRBV27 to TRBJ1-5; D unclear. The V gene's germline CDR1 is MNHEY and CDR2 SMNVEV (reference sequence). The CDR3 sequence is 11 residues long.